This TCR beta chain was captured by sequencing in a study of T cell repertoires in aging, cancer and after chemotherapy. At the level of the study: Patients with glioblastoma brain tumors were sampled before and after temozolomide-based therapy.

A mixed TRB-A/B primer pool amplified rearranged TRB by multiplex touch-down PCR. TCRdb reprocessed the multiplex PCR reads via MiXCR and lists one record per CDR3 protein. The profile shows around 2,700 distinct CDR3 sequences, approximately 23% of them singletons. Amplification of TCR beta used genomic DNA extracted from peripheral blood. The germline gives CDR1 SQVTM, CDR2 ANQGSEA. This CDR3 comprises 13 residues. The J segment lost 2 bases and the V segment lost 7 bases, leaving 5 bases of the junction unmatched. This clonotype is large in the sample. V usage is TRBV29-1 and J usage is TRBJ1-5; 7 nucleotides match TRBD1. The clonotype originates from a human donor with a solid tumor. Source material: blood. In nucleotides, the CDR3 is TGCAGCGCGAGCGACAGGGGCAATCAGCCCCAGCATTTT. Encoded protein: CSASDRGNQPQHF.